Below are 4 T cell receptor beta chains sequenced from a single sample in a study of blood T cell repertoires in COVID-19. Libraries were prepared by immunoSEQ multiplex PCR; TCRdb keeps only in-frame clonotypes and omits some of them. The table has over 70,000 clones, less than 95% seen once; the top ten hold around 2.3%. The sequenced sample consisted of peripheral blood. The receptors originated from a human donor with active COVID-19. The donor label of this sample is uncertain.

This sequence joins TRBV5-1 and TRBJ2-7, with D tentatively TRBD1 (6 bases). CDR1 SGHRS and CDR2 YFSETQ come from the germline V gene. Deletions cut 0 bases from V and 0 bases from J, with 13 bases between. There are 16 residues in the CDR3. The CDR3 nucleotides are TGCGCCAGCAGCTTGGGACCCAGGGACAACTCCTACGAGCAGTACTTC. It is translated as CASSLGPRDNSYEQYF.

The CDR3 sequence: CASSTRLAGVTSTDTQYF. The CDR3 DNA sequence: TGTGCCAGCAGCACAAGACTAGCGGGGGTAACGAGCACAGATACGCAGTATTTT. The chain links TRBV7-3 to TRBJ2-3, with TRBD2 matching 12 bases. V was pared by 5 bases and J by 0 bases, with 9 bases of the junction left unmatched. Germline V gives CDR1 SGHTA, CDR2 FQGTGA. The CDR3 extends over 18 amino acids.

The chain couples TRBV21-1 to TRBJ2-2; TRBD2, the D gene given by the table, was not confirmed from the DNA. TRBV21-1 is an annotated pseudogene. The CDR3 is made up of 17 amino acids. This CDR3 reads CASNGLAGGLNTGELFF. The CDR3 DNA follows: TGTGCCAGCAACGGACTAGCGGGGGGGCTCAACACCGGGGAGCTGTTTTTT.

In its sample, this clone was seen once. The chain carries TRBV13 and TRBJ2-7, with 8 bases lining up with TRBD2. The CDR3 runs 15 residues. The J segment lost 3 bases and the V segment lost 2 bases, leaving 6 bases of the junction unmatched. Germline loops: CDR1 PRHDT, CDR2 FYEKMQ (reference sequence). CDR3 in DNA: TGTGCCAGCAGCTTATCGGGACTAGGAGGCTACGAGCAGTACTTC. It specifies CASSLSGLGGYEQYF.